This TCR beta chain was identified during a study of T-cell reconstitution after alpha-beta-depleted transplantation in children. Trimming took off 2 bases at V and 3 bases at J, with 10 bases between the two ends. The CDR3 totals 14 residues. Unique molecular identifiers were used to barcode this TCRbeta library. TCRdb reanalysed the PCR reads using MiXCR and keeps one entry per CDR3 protein. The profile shows about 340,000 distinct CDR3 sequences, around 10% of them singletons. There are a few counts of this clonotype. Material: PBMCs from the stem cell graft donor, obtained from the stem cell graft. The receptor was isolated from a human donor who donated a stem cell graft to a child with acute lymphoblastic leukemia. This rearrangement joins TRBV6-7 to TRBJ1-2; no firm D call. TRBV6-7 is an ORF, with its function uncertain. CDR3 nucleotide sequence: TGTGCCAGCAGTTACCAGAAGTCCGACTATGGCTACACCTTC. Translation: CASSYQKSDYGYTF.